This T cell receptor (beta chain) was obtained from a study of post-analysis software for immune sequencing data. Study results and limitations: TRBV segments more frequent in patients than in controls numbered roughly 5 and included TRBV5-6, TRBV5-1 and TRBV20-1. For normalized Chao1 diversity, multiple sclerosis patients scored significantly lower than controls did.

The table lists this clonotype with a count of one. The antigen is unknown. Included in the TCR beta cDNA libraries were unique molecular identifiers. TCRdb re-derived calls from the PCR reads in MiXCR, one entry per CDR3 protein. The repertoire holds about 820,000 distinct CDR3 sequences, with around 53% as singletons. The V and J ends lost 6 bases and 0 bases respectively, with 16 bases between them. The germline gives CDR1 MNHEY, CDR2 SMNVEV (reference sequence). There are 16 residues in the CDR3. The sequenced sample was blood. The J gene is TRBJ2-3, the V gene TRBV27; no reliable D call. This clonotype originated in a girl aged 10 to 17 with multiple sclerosis. CDR3 DNA: TGTGCCAGCAGCCTCGGACCTTTTCCTAGCACAGATACGCAGTATTTT. It translates to CASSLGPFPSTDTQYF.